This T cell receptor (beta chain) derives from a study of T cell responses to AZD1222 COVID-19 vaccine. Study observations and caveats: Spike-specific TCR depth and breadth grew after two AZD1222 doses. None of the repertoires were sampled until the peak T cell response had passed.

The trim removed 1 base at V and 2 bases at J, leaving 5 bases unmatched. CDR1 and CDR2 (germline): MDHEN, SYDVKM. The CDR3 loop spans 15 amino acids. Produced via immunoSEQ multiplex PCR; TCRdb's table is partial and in-frame only. The sample includes approximately 120,000 clones, approximately 86% seen only once; the top ten take roughly 13%. Points on this clone: Its cognate antigen is unknown.

The sequence was collected from an adult in good health. J is TRBJ2-7 and V is TRBV28, with 7 bases that match TRBD1. Specimen: peripheral blood, collected on day 0 of MenACWY control vaccination. Written as DNA, the CDR3 is TGTGCCAGCAGTTTATCTCGACAGGGAACCTACGAGCAGTACTTC. Translation gives CASSLSRQGTYEQYF.